Listed here is a single T cell receptor beta chain. This clone's antigen is unknown. No base qualities exist here, and no much larger clone lies one base off it. Between the mid-2010s and the late 2010s, the patients underwent resection in either Japan or China. Two lung cancer pathologists independently confirmed the histologic diagnosis of each case on H&E slides. For nucleic acid extraction, premalignant or tumor cells were enriched by macro-dissection following pathologic assessment. The AllPrep DNA/RNA FFPE Kit was used to isolate DNA from FFPE tissue. TCR beta CDR3 regions were sequenced from DNA using the immunoSEQ hsTCRbeta Kit. Processing in the source paper ran as follows. The ImmunoSEQ Analyzer was used to analyse the TCR sequencing data. T cell clonality was defined as 1 minus Pielou's evenness, as computed on productive rearrangements. To measure T cell diversity, the inverse Simpson index was applied to productive templates. T cell density was expressed as TCR beta template counts normalized to usable DNA, with usable DNA estimated by amplifying and sequencing housekeeping genes. Two-sided Kruskal-Wallis tests were used to compare TCR metrics between histologic stages. TCRdb took over this immuneACCESS table, retaining in-frame rearrangements with V and J assigned. Such tables are incomplete; in checked studies, under half of the missing clones stem from an unresolved V gene, and the remainder is unexplained. V and J calls and clone size are as listed in that table; D and trimming were resolved from the DNA. In this sample the table shows more than 25,000 clones, roughly 70% of which occur a single time. Around 5% of the sample comes from the top ten.

Spanning cysteine to phenylalanine, the CDR3 consists of 13 amino acids. Only CDR3 DNA remains: 39 bases, in frame from the first base. From the germline V gene, CDR1 is SQVTM and CDR2 is ANQGSEA. The trim is 6 bases for V and 2 bases for J, with a gap of 11 bases between the germline ends. This sample is part of a study of immune evolution from preneoplasia to lung adenocarcinoma (dated by TCRdb to 2020 to 2022). Broadly, across the study: HLA loss of heterozygosity was observed in approximately 7%, 15% and 30% of AIS, MIA and ADC lesions, respectively, and was not observed in any AAH lesions. The sample size was set by how many specimens were available, not by a prior power calculation. POLYSOLVER was used to infer class I HLA alleles from exome data, and LOHHLA was used to detect allele-specific HLA loss. Resected precursor lesions (AAH, AIS, MIA) and invasive adenocarcinomas were compared against paired morphologically normal lung tissue. The immune data were combined with whole exome sequencing and methylation data from the same cohort of nodules. TCR sequencing data came from 51 patients. The study combined immune gene expression, TCR sequencing and multiplex immunofluorescence to profile immune contexture across lung adenocarcinoma precursors and invasive adenocarcinoma. It was reported in the study that 105 samples were used for TCR sequencing. A total of some 51 patients with pulmonary nodules who underwent surgical resection were included in the overall cohort. Results the study describes overall, beyond this receptor: KRAS-mutant nodules showed the highest T cell clonality compared with EGFR-mutant or double wild-type lesions. The highest top T cell clone frequencies were observed in normal lung, and a progressive decrease in top T cell clone frequencies appeared to occur from AAH through AIS, MIA and invasive adenocarcinoma. Normal lung showed the highest clonality, whereas later-stage lesions appeared to have higher T cell density and diversity but lower clonality. The findings reflected association rather than direct causation, and larger cohorts with long-term follow-up and longitudinal biopsies were considered necessary. All patients were from Japan and China, so applicability to Western populations was uncertain.

The chain uses TRBV29-1 and TRBJ2-1, and TRBD2 may be the D gene, going by 6 matching bases. Sequencing input: FFPE invasive lung adenocarcinoma tissue. The sample's cell subset or site label is to be understood as: frankly invasive lung adenocarcinoma (ADC). The receptor was isolated from a person in their sixties or seventies with invasive lung adenocarcinoma. Some clones in this sample may be carry-over from other donors' samples. CDR3 region: CSVNGGAYNEQFF. Read as DNA, the sequence is TGCAGCGTAAACGGAGGGGCCTACAATGAGCAGTTCTTC.